The 16 T cell receptor beta chains in this list originate from one sample, sequenced in a study of CD8+ T cells in alopecia areata. RNA was isolated and reverse transcribed to cDNA, the sequencing template. TCRdb's copy holds only in-frame clones and misses some; the assay was immunoSEQ multiplex PCR. Altogether approximately 300,000 clones were found in the sample, and no singletons occur. Combined cutaneous lymph node cells underwent sorting by CD4, CD8alpha, NKG2D, NKG2ACE and additional markers. Sequencing was done on a sample of CD4+ T cells sorted from a lymph node. The receptors come from a C3H/HeJ mouse with alopecia areata. For this strain, the MHC haplotype corresponds to H2-k.

About this clone itself: Germline and genes here are mouse. The read is 4 residues too short to cover the CDR3 end, so that end is filled in from the germline J gene. The J gene is TRBJ2-5, the V gene TRBV5, with 9 bases aligning to TRBD2. This CDR3 spans 16 amino acids. Germline V lookup: CDR1 LGHNA, CDR2 YNLKQL (reference sequence). The CDR3 here is CASSQDSWGGTDTQYF. The part of the CDR3 DNA that was read is TGTGCCAGCAGCCAAGACTCTTGGGGGGGCACAGAC.

This clone was seen at least ten times. Gene names refer to mouse genes. The CDR3 is cut off 4 residues early in the read; its end comes from the germline J gene. Other nucleotide sequences in the sample specify the same CDR3. The chain carries TRBV5 and TRBJ2-5; 7 bases are a match to TRBD1. This CDR3 is built from 14 residues. V shed 4 bases, J shed 3 bases, and the junction held 4 bases outside the gene matches. Looked up from germline, CDR1 is LGHNA and CDR2 is YNLKQL (reference sequence). The CDR3 sequence is CASSPPGQQDTQYF. The part of the CDR3 DNA that was read is TGTGCCAGCAGCCCCCCGGGACAGCAAGAC.

In this sample, this clone turned up a few times. The germline and genes are mouse ones. Coverage ceases 3 residues before the CDR3 finishes, and the germline J gene fills in the end. The V call is TRBV19, the J call TRBJ1-6, with 9 bases fitting TRBD1. TRBJ1-6 is known as an ORF, though its function is uncertain. Germline V gene data show CDR1 as FNHDT and CDR2 as SITEND (reference sequence). CDR3 length: 17 residues. The ends lost 1 base at V and 3 bases at J; junction bases unmatched: 5. The DNA read from the CDR3 is TGTGCCAGCAGTATATCCGGGACAGGGAACTATAATTCGCCC. Residues: CASSISGTGNYNSP. The whole CDR3 protein reads CASSISGTGNYNSPLYF.

To note about this clone: The genes are named according to mouse. Coverage ceases 4 residues before the CDR3 finishes, and the germline J gene fills in the end. V and J are TRBV19 and TRBJ1-2; 9 bases match TRBD1. Germline CDR1 is FNHDT and CDR2 is SITEND (reference sequence). V shed 4 bases and J 1 base; nucleotides not matched to a gene: 5. The CDR3 consists of 15 residues. The CDR3 sequence is CASSPDRGVNSDYTF. The CDR3 DNA, read in part, is TGTGCCAGCAGTCCCGACAGGGGGGTAAACTCC.

This clone was seen only a few times. Gene names denote mouse genes. The read ends 4 residues shy of where the CDR3 ends; the end is completed using the germline J gene. The chain uses TRBV1 and TRBJ2-4, with 7 nucleotides matching TRBD2. Germline V gives CDR1 NSQYPW, CDR2 LRSPGD (reference sequence). The CDR3 runs to 16 residues. The V gene end was trimmed by 0 bases and the J gene end by 0 bases; junction bases not matched to a gene: 3. The CDR3 DNA, read in part, is TGCACCTGCAGTGCAGATCTCTGGGGGAGTCAAAAC. Translated: CTCSADLWGSQN. The entire CDR3 protein reads CTCSADLWGSQNTLYF.

Remarks on this clone: Gene names and germline match the mouse. The CDR3 extends 4 residues past the end of the read, so its final part is completed from the germline J gene. This sequence joins TRBV13-3 and TRBJ2-7; weak D call: TRBD2 (5 bases). Trimming shortened V by 0 bases and J by 3 bases, and 13 bases separated the two germline ends. CDR3 size: 15 residues. Germline CDR1 NNHDY, CDR2 SYVADS. CDR3 DNA, as far as it was read: TGTGCCAGCAGTGATGCTCCTGCGCTGGGCTAT. Amino acid sequence: CASSDAPALGY. The whole CDR3 sequence reads CASSDAPALGYEQYF.

As concerns this clone: Any gene name here is a mouse gene name. CDR3 DNA (partial): TGTGCCAGCGGTGATGCCGGGACAGGCCGGTACACA. Residues: CASGDAGTGRYT. The entire CDR3 protein reads CASGDAGTGRYTEVFF. V is TRBV13-2 and J is TRBJ1-1, with TRBD1 matching 8 bases. The read halts 4 residues ahead of the CDR3 end, with the missing end drawn from the germline J gene. CDR3 size: 16 residues. Trimming took 0 bases from V and 3 from J; bases not matched to a gene: 7. The germline V gene has CDR1 NNHNN and CDR2 SYGAGS (reference sequence).

Comment on this clone: The gene names here belong to mouse. The CDR3 end is not reached by the read, which stops 4 residues before it; the germline J gene fills it in. The chain has TRBV14 and TRBJ2-5, with 8 nucleotides matching TRBD2. The CDR3 totals 16 residues. Germline assignment: CDR1 SGHDT and CDR2 FRDEAV. Unmatched junction bases numbered 5, after V lost 0 bases and J lost 2 bases. The CDR3 sequence: CASSFWGGGGQDTQYF. The DNA read from the CDR3 is TGTGCCAGCAGTTTCTGGGGGGGCGGGGGCCAAGAC.

As to this clone: Here the gene names and germline are mouse. The read falls 4 residues short of the CDR3 end, and the missing part is taken from the germline J gene. Other DNA sequences within the sample encode an identical CDR3. The chain combines TRBV19 with TRBJ2-1, with 10 bases matching TRBD1. This CDR3 comprises 16 residues. CDR1 and CDR2 from the germline V gene are FNHDT and SITEND (reference sequence). The V segment lost 0 bases and the J segment 1 base; nucleotides outside the gene matches: 1. This CDR3 reads CASSIGTGGNYAEQFF. Partial CDR3 DNA: TGTGCCAGCAGTATAGGGACAGGGGGGAACTATGCT.

This clone has just a few counts. These gene names are mouse names. The sequenced fragment ends 4 residues before the CDR3 boundary, so the rest is inferred from the germline J gene. This specimen includes other DNA sequences encoding the same CDR3. The J gene is TRBJ2-1, the V gene TRBV17, with 8 positions matching TRBD1. Germline V gene lookup returns CDR1 MNHDT and CDR2 YYDKIL. The CDR3 contains 15 residues. V lost 1 base and J lost 1; bases outside the gene matches: 0. CDR3 bases read: TGTGCTAGCAGTAGAGGGACAGGGAACTATGCT. Protein sequence: CASSRGTGNYA. The whole CDR3 protein reads CASSRGTGNYAEQFF.

This clone occurred a few times. Genes and germline are mouse. The CDR3 goes on 4 residues after the read ends, and that part is filled in from the germline J gene. J is TRBJ2-3 and V is TRBV1; TRBD2 aligns across 9 bases. Per the germline V gene, CDR1 is NSQYPW and CDR2 is LRSPGD (reference sequence). Trimming at V came to 6 bases and at J to 0 bases, leaving 4 bases not matched to a gene. The CDR3 sequence is 15 residues long. CDR3 amino acids: CTCSTGGPSAETLYF. The sequenced CDR3 bases are TGCACCTGCAGCACTGGGGGGCCTAGTGCAGAA.

Notes on this clone: Germline and genes here are mouse. The read ends 4 residues early relative to the CDR3; the germline J gene fills the gap. The chain carries TRBV19 and TRBJ2-2; TRBD1 aligns across 8 bases. CDR3 length equals 14 residues. Germline V CDR1 and CDR2: FNHDT, SITEND (reference sequence). After removal of 4 bases from V and 4 bases from J, the junction contained 3 bases not matched to a gene. The CDR3 loop is CASSYRGSTGQLYF. The CDR3 bases that were read are TGTGCCAGCAGTTACAGGGGGTCCACCGGG.

As for this clone: A read error may be the cause here, since a much bigger clone is one base away. Gene and germline names: mouse. The CDR3 end is not reached by the read, which stops 4 residues before it; the germline J gene fills it in. The chain links TRBV13-3 to TRBJ2-7; 11 bases are a match to TRBD1. Trimming removed 3 bases from V and 2 bases from J; junction bases left unmatched: 1. This CDR3 has 14 amino acids. In germline, CDR1 is NNHDY, CDR2 SYVADS. CDR3 residues: CASSGTGGAYEQYF. CDR3 bases read: TGTGCCAGCAGTGGGACAGGGGGCGCCTAT.

This clone was counted a few times. These gene names are mouse names. The read terminates 4 residues ahead of where the CDR3 ends, so the germline J gene completes it. The chain links TRBV19 to TRBJ2-1; 7 nucleotides match TRBD1. CDR3 length: 16 amino acids. Germline V lookup: CDR1 FNHDT, CDR2 SITEND (reference sequence). V shed 4 bases and J 0 bases; nucleotides not matched to a gene: 7. The CDR3 is CASSPTDRDNYAEQFF. CDR3 bases read: TGTGCCAGCAGTCCCACCGACAGGGATAACTATGCT.

Note on this clone: The listed genes are named as in mouse. The read ends 4 residues early relative to the CDR3; the germline J gene fills the gap. In the same sample, other DNA sequences code for this CDR3. The chain links TRBV13-3 to TRBJ2-3, with a tentative D call TRBD1 (6 bases). This CDR3 region has 15 residues. Deletions cut 2 bases from V and 0 bases from J, with 10 bases between. CDR1 NNHDY and CDR2 SYVADS come from the germline V gene. The chain's CDR3 is CASSDRGSSAETLYF. The sequenced CDR3 bases are TGTGCCAGCAGTGACAGGGGTTCTAGTGCAGAA.

This clone has a handful of counts. Any gene name here is a mouse gene name. The read comes to an end 4 residues before the CDR3 does, leaving the germline J gene to fill in the end. This sample includes further DNA sequences coding for the same CDR3. This sequence joins TRBV13-2 and TRBJ1-2; D call uncertain. The V and J ends lost 3 bases and 2 bases respectively, with 5 bases between them. The CDR3 is made up of 12 amino acids. Germline loops: CDR1 NNHNN, CDR2 SYGAGS (reference sequence). The CDR3 bases that were read are TGTGCCAGCGGTGTTGGGAACTCC. Protein: CASGVGNS. The CDR3 as a whole reads CASGVGNSDYTF.